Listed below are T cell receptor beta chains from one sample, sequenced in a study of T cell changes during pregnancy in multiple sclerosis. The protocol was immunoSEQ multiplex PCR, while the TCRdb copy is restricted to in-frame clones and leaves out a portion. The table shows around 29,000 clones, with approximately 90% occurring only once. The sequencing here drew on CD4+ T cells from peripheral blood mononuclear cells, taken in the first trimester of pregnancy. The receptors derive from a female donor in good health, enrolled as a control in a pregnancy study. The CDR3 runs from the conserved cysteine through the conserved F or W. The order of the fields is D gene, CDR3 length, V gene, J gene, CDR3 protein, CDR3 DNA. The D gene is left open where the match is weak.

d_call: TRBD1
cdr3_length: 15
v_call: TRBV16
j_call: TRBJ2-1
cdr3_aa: CASSPTDRVYNEQFF
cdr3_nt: TGTGCCAGCAGCCCAACCGACAGGGTCTACAATGAGCAGTTCTTC

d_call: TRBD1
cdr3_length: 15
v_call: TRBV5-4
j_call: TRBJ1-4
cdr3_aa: CASSLKDRVNEKLFF
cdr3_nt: TGTGCCAGCAGCTTAAAGGACAGGGTTAATGAAAAACTGTTTTTT

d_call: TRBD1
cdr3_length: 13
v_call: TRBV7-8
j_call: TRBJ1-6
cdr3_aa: CASRGQRNSPLHF
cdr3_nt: TGTGCCAGCAGGGGACAGAGGAATTCACCCCTCCACTTT

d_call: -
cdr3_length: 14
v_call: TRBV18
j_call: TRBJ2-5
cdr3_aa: CASSPRRGQETQYF
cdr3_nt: TGTGCCAGCTCACCACGGAGGGGCCAAGAGACCCAGTACTTC

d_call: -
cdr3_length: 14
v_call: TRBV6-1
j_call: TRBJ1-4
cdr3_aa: CASSDRGFGEKLFF
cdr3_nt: TGTGCCAGCAGTGACAGGGGATTTGGTGAAAAACTGTTTTTT

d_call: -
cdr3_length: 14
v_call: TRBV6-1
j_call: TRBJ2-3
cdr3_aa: CASSRTGGRDTQYF
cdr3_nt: TGTGCCAGCAGTCGGACAGGAGGGAGAGATACGCAGTATTTT

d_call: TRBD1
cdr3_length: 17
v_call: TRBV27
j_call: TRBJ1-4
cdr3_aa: CASRIPHLTGFGEKLFF
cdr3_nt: TGTGCCAGCAGGATACCGCACTTGACAGGGTTCGGTGAAAAACTGTTTTTT

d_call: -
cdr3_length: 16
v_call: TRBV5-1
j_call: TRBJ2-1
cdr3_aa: CASSLFTLRGYNEQFF
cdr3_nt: TGCGCCAGCAGCTTGTTCACTCTAAGGGGCTACAATGAGCAGTTCTTC

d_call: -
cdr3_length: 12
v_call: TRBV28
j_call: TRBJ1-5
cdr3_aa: CASGGAGGPQHF
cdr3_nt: TGTGCCTCTGGGGGGGCCGGCGGGCCCCAGCATTTT

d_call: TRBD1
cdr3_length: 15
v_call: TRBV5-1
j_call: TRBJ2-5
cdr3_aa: CASSLADGQGETQYF
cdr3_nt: TGCGCCAGCAGCTTGGCGGATGGACAGGGAGAGACCCAGTACTTC

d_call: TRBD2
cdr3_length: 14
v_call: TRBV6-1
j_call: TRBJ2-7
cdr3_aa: CASSERTRSNEQYF
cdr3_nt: TGTGCCAGCAGTGAGAGGACTAGATCGAACGAGCAGTACTTC

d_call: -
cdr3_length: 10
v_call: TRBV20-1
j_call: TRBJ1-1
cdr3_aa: CSASSPEAFF
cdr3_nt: TGCAGTGCTAGCAGTCCTGAAGCTTTCTTT

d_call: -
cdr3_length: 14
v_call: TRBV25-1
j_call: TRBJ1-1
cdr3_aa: CASSPGFPNTEAFF
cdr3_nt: TGTGCCAGCAGTCCAGGGTTCCCGAACACTGAAGCTTTCTTT

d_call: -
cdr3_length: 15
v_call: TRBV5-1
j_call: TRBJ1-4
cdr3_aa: CASSSANLTNEKLFF
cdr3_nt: TGCGCCAGCAGCTCCGCGAATCTTACTAATGAAAAACTGTTTTTT

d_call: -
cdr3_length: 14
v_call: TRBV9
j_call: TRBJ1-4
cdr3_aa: CASSGTTTNEKLFF
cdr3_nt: TGTGCCAGCAGCGGCACAACAACTAATGAAAAACTGTTTTTT

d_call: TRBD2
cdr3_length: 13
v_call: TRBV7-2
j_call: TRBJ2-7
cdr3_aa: CASRGSGAYEQYF
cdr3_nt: TGTGCCAGCAGGGGGAGCGGGGCCTACGAGCAGTACTTC

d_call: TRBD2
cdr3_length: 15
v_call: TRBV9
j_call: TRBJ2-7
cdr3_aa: CASSVGSSGASEQYF
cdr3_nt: TGTGCCAGCAGCGTAGGGAGTAGCGGGGCCTCCGAGCAGTACTTC

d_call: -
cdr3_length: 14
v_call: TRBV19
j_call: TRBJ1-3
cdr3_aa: CASQGGSSGNTIYF
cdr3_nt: TGTGCCAGTCAAGGGGGTAGCTCTGGAAACACCATATATTTT

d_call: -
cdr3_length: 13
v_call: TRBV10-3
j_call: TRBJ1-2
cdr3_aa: CAISESGNYGYTF
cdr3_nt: TGTGCCATCAGTGAGTCGGGCAACTATGGCTACACCTTC

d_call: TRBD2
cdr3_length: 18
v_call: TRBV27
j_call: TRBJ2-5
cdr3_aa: CASSLRGYSGGAGETQYF
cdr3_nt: TGTGCCAGCAGTTTAAGGGGGTATAGCGGGGGGGCCGGGGAGACCCAGTACTTC

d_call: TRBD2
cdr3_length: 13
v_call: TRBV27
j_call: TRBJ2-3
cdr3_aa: CASSLPGGGTQYF
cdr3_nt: TGTGCCAGCAGTTTACCCGGGGGGGGTACGCAGTATTTT

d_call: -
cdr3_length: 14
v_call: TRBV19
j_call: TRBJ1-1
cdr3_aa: CASSTTSGGIEAFF
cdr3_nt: TGTGCCAGTAGTACCACCAGCGGGGGGATTGAAGCTTTCTTT

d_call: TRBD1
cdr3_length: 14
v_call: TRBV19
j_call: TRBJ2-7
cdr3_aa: CASSPMTGGIGQYF
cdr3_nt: TGTGCCAGTAGTCCAATGACAGGGGGTATTGGGCAGTACTTC

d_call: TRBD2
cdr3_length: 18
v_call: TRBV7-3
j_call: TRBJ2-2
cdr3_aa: CASSLWVTSGRSAGELFF
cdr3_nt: TGTGCCAGCAGCTTATGGGTGACTAGCGGGAGATCGGCCGGGGAGCTGTTTTTT

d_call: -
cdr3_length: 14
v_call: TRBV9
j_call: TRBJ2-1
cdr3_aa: CASSRESSYNEQFF
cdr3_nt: TGTGCCAGCAGCCGGGAGAGCTCCTACAATGAGCAGTTCTTC

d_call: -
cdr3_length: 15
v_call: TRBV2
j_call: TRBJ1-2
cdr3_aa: CASSEAGGGGFGYTF
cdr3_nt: TGTGCCAGCAGTGAAGCCGGTGGGGGGGGCTTTGGCTACACCTTC

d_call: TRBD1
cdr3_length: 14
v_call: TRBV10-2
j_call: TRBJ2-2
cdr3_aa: CASSGQGGTGELFF
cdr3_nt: TGCGCCAGCAGTGGACAGGGGGGCACCGGGGAGCTGTTTTTT

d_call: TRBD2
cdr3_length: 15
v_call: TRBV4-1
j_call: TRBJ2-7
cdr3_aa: CASSQDSGGASEQYF
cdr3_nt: TGCGCCAGCAGCCAAGACAGCGGGGGGGCCTCCGAGCAGTACTTC

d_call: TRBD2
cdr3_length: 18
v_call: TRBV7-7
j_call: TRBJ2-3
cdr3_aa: CASSSGLAGDPSTDTQYF
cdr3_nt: TGTGCCAGCAGCTCGGGACTAGCGGGAGACCCTAGCACAGATACGCAGTATTTT

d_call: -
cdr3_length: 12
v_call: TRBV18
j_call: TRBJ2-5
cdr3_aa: CASTTSEETQYF
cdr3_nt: TGTGCCAGCACTACTAGTGAGGAGACCCAGTACTTC

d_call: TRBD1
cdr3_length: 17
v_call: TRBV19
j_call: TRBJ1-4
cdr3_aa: CASSPRTGGTTNEKLFF
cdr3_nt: TGTGCCAGTAGTCCGCGGACAGGGGGGACAACTAATGAAAAACTGTTTTTT

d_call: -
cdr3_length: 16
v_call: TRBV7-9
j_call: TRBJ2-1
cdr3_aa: CASSLAGASSYNEQFF
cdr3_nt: TGTGCCAGCAGCTTAGCAGGGGCGAGCTCCTACAATGAGCAGTTCTTC

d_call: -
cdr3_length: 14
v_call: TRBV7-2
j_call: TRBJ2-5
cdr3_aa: CASSSRRGRETQYF
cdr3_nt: TGTGCCAGCAGCTCCCGACGGGGTCGGGAGACCCAGTACTTC

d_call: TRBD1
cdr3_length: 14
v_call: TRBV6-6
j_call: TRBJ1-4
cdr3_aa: CASRPGTGAEKLFF
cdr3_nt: TGTGCCAGCAGGCCCGGGACAGGGGCTGAAAAACTGTTTTTT

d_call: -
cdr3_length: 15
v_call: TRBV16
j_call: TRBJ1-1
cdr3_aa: CASSQPGGINTEAFF
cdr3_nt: TGTGCCAGCAGCCAGCCAGGTGGTATTAACACTGAAGCTTTCTTT

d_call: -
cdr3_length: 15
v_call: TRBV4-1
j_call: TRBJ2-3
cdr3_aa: CASSQVVGGTDTQYF
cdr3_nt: TGCGCCAGCAGCCAGGTCGTGGGCGGCACAGATACGCAGTATTTT